Listed below are T cell receptor beta chains from one sample, sequenced in a study of blood T cell repertoires in COVID-19. Measured with immunoSEQ multiplex PCR; TCRdb has only the in-frame clones, and not every one. The table has 30,000 or so clones, around 80% seen once. Material: peripheral blood. These receptors originate from a man aged 80 or over with active or convalescent COVID-19. Both conserved end residues are part of each CDR3. The order of the fields is V gene, CDR3 length, clone size, J gene, D gene, CDR3 DNA, CDR3 protein. A D gene is named only where the DNA matches it firmly. Clone size is shown for a subset of rows, as once, few, many or a class of expanded clone.

V gene: TRBV2
CDR3 length: 16
clone size: .
J gene: TRBJ2-5
D gene: TRBD1
CDR3 DNA: TGTGCCAGCAGTTACGAATCAGGGGGCCGAAAAGAGACCCAGTACTTC
CDR3 protein: CASSYESGGRKETQYF

V gene: TRBV7-9
CDR3 length: 15
clone size: .
J gene: TRBJ1-1
D gene: TRBD1
CDR3 DNA: TGTGCCAGCAGCTACCCGACAGGGGCGAACACTGAAGCTTTCTTT
CDR3 protein: CASSYPTGANTEAFF

V gene: TRBV19
CDR3 length: 14
clone size: .
J gene: TRBJ2-5
D gene: .
CDR3 DNA: TGTGCCAGTAGTATTGACAGGAACCAAGAGACCCAGTACTTC
CDR3 protein: CASSIDRNQETQYF

V gene: TRBV28
CDR3 length: 13
clone size: .
J gene: TRBJ1-1
D gene: .
CDR3 DNA: TGTGCCAGCAGTTTATTAGTGAACACTGAAGCTTTCTTT
CDR3 protein: CASSLLVNTEAFF

V gene: TRBV20-1
CDR3 length: 13
clone size: .
J gene: TRBJ2-5
D gene: .
CDR3 DNA: TGCAGTGCTAGTGATGAGGGAGGAGAGACCCAGTACTTC
CDR3 protein: CSASDEGGETQYF

V gene: TRBV6-6
CDR3 length: 13
clone size: .
J gene: TRBJ1-2
D gene: TRBD1
CDR3 DNA: TGTGCCAGCGTACCAGACAGGGCGTATGGCTACACCTTC
CDR3 protein: CASVPDRAYGYTF

V gene: TRBV7-9
CDR3 length: 14
clone size: .
J gene: TRBJ2-3
D gene: .
CDR3 DNA: TGTGCCAGCAGCCCGGGTGGGGCGGTAGATACGCAGTATTTT
CDR3 protein: CASSPGGAVDTQYF

V gene: TRBV19
CDR3 length: 14
clone size: .
J gene: TRBJ2-7
D gene: TRBD2
CDR3 DNA: TGTGCCACCAGGGGAGCGGGAGACCCCTACGAGCAGTACTTC
CDR3 protein: CATRGAGDPYEQYF

V gene: TRBV28
CDR3 length: 16
clone size: .
J gene: TRBJ2-7
D gene: TRBD2
CDR3 DNA: TGTGCCAGCAGGGGGGGACTAGACCCCTCGAGTAACGAGCAGTACTTC
CDR3 protein: CASRGGLDPSSNEQYF

V gene: TRBV3-1/TRBV3-2
CDR3 length: 16
clone size: .
J gene: TRBJ2-3
D gene: TRBD1
CDR3 DNA: TGTGCCAGCAGCCAAGATGGACAGGGAGAAGTCGATACGCAGTATTTT
CDR3 protein: CASSQDGQGEVDTQYF

V gene: TRBV7-3
CDR3 length: 16
clone size: .
J gene: TRBJ2-4
D gene: .
CDR3 DNA: TGTGCCAGCAGCTCCCGACGTGGGCTAGCCAAAAACATTCAGTACTTC
CDR3 protein: CASSSRRGLAKNIQYF

V gene: TRBV3-1/TRBV3-2
CDR3 length: 15
clone size: .
J gene: TRBJ2-1
D gene: TRBD2
CDR3 DNA: TGTGCCAGCAGCACCGCTCCTAGCGGCTACAATGAGCAGTTCTTC
CDR3 protein: CASSTAPSGYNEQFF

V gene: TRBV11-2
CDR3 length: 13
clone size: .
J gene: TRBJ2-7
D gene: .
CDR3 DNA: TGTGCCAGCAGCTTAGATCTAGCAGCCGAGCAGTACTTC
CDR3 protein: CASSLDLAAEQYF

V gene: TRBV5-6
CDR3 length: 14
clone size: .
J gene: TRBJ2-7
D gene: .
CDR3 DNA: TGTGCCAGCAGGGCTCAGGACACCAACTACGAGCAGTACTTC
CDR3 protein: CASRAQDTNYEQYF

V gene: TRBV7-2
CDR3 length: 14
clone size: .
J gene: TRBJ2-7
D gene: TRBD2
CDR3 DNA: TGTGCCAGCAGCCCCCGGACTAGCGGGAACGAGCAGTACTTC
CDR3 protein: CASSPRTSGNEQYF

V gene: TRBV15
CDR3 length: 15
clone size: medium-sized
J gene: TRBJ2-7
D gene: .
CDR3 DNA: TGTGCCACCAGCAGAGAAGGGGATGCTTCCTACGAGCAGTACTTC
CDR3 protein: CATSREGDASYEQYF

V gene: TRBV5-4
CDR3 length: 16
clone size: once
J gene: TRBJ2-7
D gene: TRBD2
CDR3 DNA: TGTGCCAGCAGCCCCCCCCCGGGACTAGCGGGCTACGAGCAGTACTTC
CDR3 protein: CASSPPPGLAGYEQYF

V gene: TRBV4-1
CDR3 length: 18
clone size: .
J gene: TRBJ2-3
D gene: TRBD2
CDR3 DNA: TGCGCCAGCAGCCAAGTGGGGACTAGCGGGAGTAGCACAGATACGCAGTATTTT
CDR3 protein: CASSQVGTSGSSTDTQYF

V gene: TRBV5-6
CDR3 length: 13
clone size: .
J gene: TRBJ1-6
D gene: .
CDR3 DNA: TGTGCCAGCAGCGATATAGTCCATTCACCCCTCCACTTT
CDR3 protein: CASSDIVHSPLHF

V gene: TRBV19
CDR3 length: 15
clone size: .
J gene: TRBJ1-1
D gene: .
CDR3 DNA: TGTGCCAGTAGTCCCTTAGGGGCAGGGGACACTGAAGCTTTCTTT
CDR3 protein: CASSPLGAGDTEAFF

V gene: TRBV4-3
CDR3 length: 19
clone size: .
J gene: TRBJ2-2
D gene: .
CDR3 DNA: TGCGCCAGCAGCCAAGACTCTTGGTGGACAGCTATAAAGTTTGGGGAGCTGTTTTTT
CDR3 protein: CASSQDSWWTAIKFGELFF

V gene: TRBV28
CDR3 length: 15
clone size: .
J gene: TRBJ2-1
D gene: .
CDR3 DNA: TGTGCCAGCAGAGCCCTCGAAAGCTCCTACAATGAGCAGTTCTTC
CDR3 protein: CASRALESSYNEQFF

V gene: TRBV19
CDR3 length: 15
clone size: once
J gene: TRBJ1-5
D gene: TRBD1
CDR3 DNA: TGTGCCAGTAGTCCGCGGACAGGGGGCAATCAGCCCCAGCATTTT
CDR3 protein: CASSPRTGGNQPQHF

V gene: TRBV7-3
CDR3 length: 15
clone size: .
J gene: TRBJ2-3
D gene: TRBD2
CDR3 DNA: TGTGCCAGCAGCCAAACTAGCGGGAGCACAGATACGCAGTATTTT
CDR3 protein: CASSQTSGSTDTQYF

V gene: TRBV12-3/TRBV12-4
CDR3 length: 13
clone size: .
J gene: TRBJ1-1
D gene: TRBD1
CDR3 DNA: TGTGCCAGCAGTCCAACCGGGACAGATGAAGCTTTCTTT
CDR3 protein: CASSPTGTDEAFF

V gene: TRBV24-1
CDR3 length: 13
clone size: .
J gene: TRBJ1-2
D gene: .
CDR3 DNA: TGTGCCACCGAGGGCAGCGACACATATGGCTACACCTTC
CDR3 protein: CATEGSDTYGYTF

V gene: TRBV15
CDR3 length: 15
clone size: .
J gene: TRBJ2-3
D gene: .
CDR3 DNA: TGTGCCACCAGCAGATCCAGTTATAGCACAGATACGCAGTATTTT
CDR3 protein: CATSRSSYSTDTQYF

V gene: TRBV5-1
CDR3 length: 15
clone size: .
J gene: TRBJ2-7
D gene: .
CDR3 DNA: TGCGCCAGCAGCCCGGGGGGGACAGGGTTCAACGAGCAGTACTTC
CDR3 protein: CASSPGGTGFNEQYF

V gene: TRBV24-1
CDR3 length: 12
clone size: .
J gene: TRBJ1-2
D gene: .
CDR3 DNA: TGTGCCACCAGTGAACAGGGATATGGCTACACCTTC
CDR3 protein: CATSEQGYGYTF

V gene: TRBV5-8
CDR3 length: 16
clone size: .
J gene: TRBJ2-1
D gene: TRBD2
CDR3 DNA: TGTGCCAGCAGCTTGGGACTAGCGGGAGCCTACAATGAGCAGTTCTTC
CDR3 protein: CASSLGLAGAYNEQFF

V gene: TRBV3-1/TRBV3-2
CDR3 length: 17
clone size: .
J gene: TRBJ2-2
D gene: TRBD2
CDR3 DNA: TGTGCCAGCAGCCAAGATGGCGGGAGGGCGGCCACCGGGGAGCTGTTTTTT
CDR3 protein: CASSQDGGRAATGELFF

V gene: TRBV7-6
CDR3 length: 16
clone size: .
J gene: TRBJ2-2
D gene: .
CDR3 DNA: TGTGCCAGCAGCTTAGATGGAGGGGCCAACACCGGGGAGCTGTTTTTT
CDR3 protein: CASSLDGGANTGELFF

V gene: TRBV6-5
CDR3 length: 15
clone size: .
J gene: TRBJ1-2
D gene: .
CDR3 DNA: TGTGCCAGCAGTTACTCGGGGGAGGGGAACCATGGCTACACCTTC
CDR3 protein: CASSYSGEGNHGYTF

V gene: TRBV27
CDR3 length: 11
clone size: .
J gene: TRBJ2-7
D gene: .
CDR3 DNA: TGTGCCAGCATATCCGGGGGACAGCAGTACTTC
CDR3 protein: CASISGGQQYF

V gene: TRBV6-6
CDR3 length: 17
clone size: few
J gene: TRBJ2-7
D gene: TRBD2
CDR3 DNA: TGTGCCAGCAGTCCTCAACAACCTAGCGGATCCTCCTACGAGCAGTACTTC
CDR3 protein: CASSPQQPSGSSYEQYF